This TCR beta chain was recorded in a study of T cells in Graves' hyperthyroidism and ophthalmopathy. Germline CDR1 is WNHNN and CDR2 is SYGVQD (reference sequence). The length of the CDR3 is 15 residues. Trimming took 3 bases from V and 3 from J, leaving 15 bases between them. Graves' hyperthyroidism without ophthalmopathy progression within 18 months was termed stable. Investigators excluded patients with uncontrolled infection, other autoimmune disease, pregnancy or lactation. Together with thyroid ultrasound, orbital computed tomography, serum thyroxine and TRAb, clinical symptoms were used for diagnoses. The PBMCs were sourced from fresh peripheral blood (approximately 10 ml). RNA transcripts yielded amplified TCR beta CDR3 regions. The HTBI primer set drove a first-round RT-PCR of the TCR CDR3. TCRdb redid the calling of the multiplex PCR reads with MiXCR, one entry per CDR3 protein. The repertoire includes around 580,000 distinct CDR3 sequences, 16% of them detected once, and approximately 18% sits in the top ten.

This chain connects TRBV10-1 to TRBJ2-7, with D maybe TRBD2 (5 bases). This clonotype originated in a woman aged 18-30 years with Graves' hyperthyroidism. Sequencing was done on a sample of blood. This chain's CDR3 is CASSEQSAGHYEQYF. The DNA for the CDR3 is TGCGCCAGCAGTGAACAATCGGCGGGTCACTACGAGCAGTACTTC.